This passage covers 25 T cell receptor beta chains from one sample sequenced in a study of CD8 T cells in ankylosing spondylitis. TCRdb independently ran MiXCR on the 5' RACE reads; one entry per CDR3 protein. The table has over 700,000 distinct CDR3 sequences, around 20% seen once. These receptors are not linked to any known antigen. Study findings and constraints: Ankylosing spondylitis blood appeared to be characterized by a TCR beta motif of 8 or 9 highly homologous variants.

Material: blood, either unsorted or a sorted T cell fraction (not recorded which). These receptors were obtained from a male donor with ankylosing spondylitis.

This clonotype was seen a handful of times. This sequence joins TRBV6-1 and TRBJ1-6, with 9 bases that match TRBD1. There are 15 residues in the CDR3. Germline CDR1 MNHNS, CDR2 SASEGT. V was clipped by 5 bases and J by 7 bases; unmatched bases: 6. CDR3 loop: CASSIKTGGNSPLHF. In DNA form, the CDR3 reads TGTGCCAGCAGTATCAAGACAGGGGGGAATTCACCCCTCCACTTT.

The chain combines TRBV12-3 or TRBV12-4 with TRBJ1-2; 12 nucleotides agree with TRBD1. The CDR3 has 15 residues. Trimming at V came to 4 bases and at J to 7 bases, leaving 7 bases not matched to a gene. DNA of the CDR3: TGTGCCAGCAGTTCATGGGGGACAGGGGGCTCTGGCTACACCTTC. Protein product: CASSSWGTGGSGYTF.

This rearrangement joins TRBV9 to TRBJ2-6; TRBD1 matches at 11 bases. V shed 2 bases, J shed 1 base, and the junction held 8 bases outside the gene matches. CDR3 size: 19 residues. Germline V gene sequence: CDR1 SGDLS, CDR2 YYNGEE. CDR3 sequence reads: CASSVLPGQGVSGANVLTF. CDR3 nucleotide sequence: TGTGCCAGCAGCGTCCTCCCGGGACAGGGGGTGTCTGGGGCCAACGTCCTGACTTTC.

This chain joins TRBV2 and TRBJ2-5; D might be TRBD2 (6 bases). V gave up 7 bases and J gave up 4 bases, with 16 bases separating them. The CDR3 runs to 14 residues. Germline lookup yields CDR1 SNHLY and CDR2 FYNNEI. As DNA, the CDR3 is TGTGCCAGCACTGGCTACCCGGAGGGAGAGACCCAGTACTTC. Translating it yields CASTGYPEGETQYF.

This clonotype was picked up a small number of times. CDR3 sequence reads: CSAREIRGAYEQYF. The CDR3 coding sequence is TGCAGTGCTAGAGAAATCAGGGGGGCCTACGAGCAGTACTTC. The V and J genes are TRBV20-1 and TRBJ2-7; D perhaps matches TRBD1 (7 bases). The germline V and J ends were trimmed by 0 bases and 2 bases, with 11 bases remaining between them. From germline, CDR1 is DFQATT and CDR2 SNEGSKA (reference sequence). The CDR3 is made up of 14 amino acids.

This clonotype was counted many times. The chain joins TRBV12-3 or TRBV12-4 to TRBJ2-3, with 10 bases that match TRBD2. With 7 bases clipped from V and 2 bases from J, the junction kept 6 bases outside the gene matches. This CDR3 spans 15 amino acids. The chain's CDR3 is CASKQLAGNTDTQYF. Here the CDR3 DNA reads TGTGCCAGCAAACAACTAGCGGGGAACACAGATACGCAGTATTTT.

This clonotype has only a few counts. The rearrangement links TRBV18 to TRBJ2-3, with D maybe TRBD1 (6 bases). Germline V gene sequence: CDR1 KGHSH, CDR2 LQKENI. The CDR3 covers 15 residues. V lost 5 bases to trimming and J lost 1 base, with 13 bases between them. CDR3 DNA sequence: TGTGCCAGCTCAGTACAGGGTTTCGGCACAGATACGCAGTATTTT. Translated: CASSVQGFGTDTQYF.

This clonotype was observed a handful of times. The V call is TRBV20-1, the J call TRBJ2-7; D ambiguous. Trimming shortened V by 1 base and J by 1 base, and 11 bases separated the two germline ends. This CDR3 has 14 amino acids. The V gene's germline CDR1 is DFQATT and CDR2 SNEGSKA (reference sequence). CDR3 DNA sequence: TGCAGTGCTAGAGGTGCGGATTTTTCCTACGAGCAGTACTTC. Translated, it gives CSARGADFSYEQYF.

The chain uses TRBV5-1 and TRBJ2-7; 9 bases line up with TRBD2. Germline CDR1 SGHRS, CDR2 YFSETQ. V lost 4 bases to trimming and J lost 4 bases; unmatched junction nucleotides: 9. The CDR3 extends over 15 amino acids. CDR3: CASSPLGREGYEQYF. Written as DNA, the CDR3 is TGCGCCAGCAGCCCATTAGGGCGGGAGGGGTACGAGCAGTACTTC.

The genes are TRBV7-8 and TRBJ2-6; perhaps TRBD1 as D (7 bases). The V and J ends lost 7 bases and 6 bases respectively, with 13 bases between them. Germline V gene lookup returns CDR1 SGHVS and CDR2 FQNEAQ. CDR3 length equals 14 residues. The CDR3: CASTPGGLANVLTF. CDR3 DNA: TGTGCCAGCACCCCAGGGGGGTTGGCCAACGTCCTGACTTTC.

This sequence joins TRBV11-1 and TRBJ2-1; D ambiguous. V was clipped by 5 bases and J by 0 bases, with 11 bases between them. The CDR3 runs to 15 residues. Germline V gene lookup returns CDR1 SGHAT and CDR2 FQDESV (reference sequence). CDR3 amino acids: CASSAGSASYNEQFF. The CDR3 DNA follows: TGTGCCAGCAGCGCCGGTTCCGCCTCCTACAATGAGCAGTTCTTC.

This clonotype was observed a few times. This chain joins TRBV7-2 and TRBJ1-5, with D possibly TRBD1 on 6 matching bases. This CDR3 is built from 13 residues. Germline V CDR1 and CDR2: SGHTA, FQGNSA. V was pared by 5 bases and J by 7 bases, with 12 bases between. The CDR3, as DNA: TGTGCCAGCAGCACCAGGGGTGGCCAGCCCCAGCATTTT. It yields the protein CASSTRGGQPQHF.

The CDR3 region is CASSKGGLRLDSTDTQYF. CDR3 bases: TGTGCCAGCAGCAAAGGAGGACTCCGGCTTGATAGCACAGATACGCAGTATTTT. The chain has TRBV21-1 and TRBJ2-3; TRBD2 was called by the table and not checked on the DNA. TRBV21-1 is shown as a pseudogene. This CDR3 has 18 residues.

This clonotype was detected only a few times. The rearrangement links TRBV6-5 to TRBJ2-6; the D is unclear. This CDR3 is built from 16 residues. Between the trimmed V and J ends, which lost 0 bases and 1 base, there was a span of 7 bases. Germline V gene data show CDR1 as MNHEY and CDR2 as SVGAGI. The chain's CDR3 is CASSYSFGSGANVLTF. CDR3 in DNA: TGTGCCAGCAGTTACTCATTCGGTTCTGGGGCCAACGTCCTGACTTTC.

This clonotype came up a few times. The chain uses TRBV20-1 and TRBJ2-7, with 8 bases lining up with TRBD1. Losses at the gene ends were 6 bases for V and 2 bases for J; bases not matched to a gene: 9. CDR3 length equals 14 residues. CDR1 and CDR2 from the germline V gene are DFQATT and SNEGSKA (reference sequence). CDR3 sequence: CSARGDRSTYEQYF. The CDR3 DNA reads as TGCAGTGCACGCGGGGACAGGTCTACCTACGAGCAGTACTTC.

This clonotype was counted a few times. V gene TRBV29-1 combines with J gene TRBJ1-2; TRBD1 matches at 7 bases. The length of the CDR3 is 12 residues. The germline CDR1 and CDR2 sequences are SQVTM and ANQGSEA. With V trimmed by 7 bases and J by 5 bases, 7 bases remained unmatched. The CDR3 loop reads CSAYRDSYGYTF. In nucleotides, the CDR3 is TGCAGCGCTTACCGGGACAGTTATGGCTACACCTTC.

The chain joins TRBV11-2 to TRBJ2-1; D not certain. CDR1 SGHAT and CDR2 FQNNGV come from the germline V gene. V was shortened by 1 base and J by 9 bases, with 16 bases between the two germline ends. The length of the CDR3 is 15 residues. CDR3 protein: CASSLGRKPSGEQFF. Here the CDR3 DNA reads TGTGCCAGCAGCTTAGGCCGCAAACCCTCCGGTGAGCAGTTCTTC.

This clonotype was observed many times. The rearrangement joins TRBV12-3 or TRBV12-4 to TRBJ1-2, with D hard to call. Trimming removed 3 bases at V and 7 bases at J, with 6 bases between. The CDR3 totals 11 residues. In nucleotides, the CDR3 is TGTGCCAGCAGTTTGGGTCCTGGCTACACCTTC. Translation gives CASSLGPGYTF.

The chain combines TRBV11-1 with TRBJ2-7, with TRBD1 matching over 8 bases. CDR1 and CDR2 from the germline V gene are SGHAT and FQDESV (reference sequence). The CDR3 consists of 16 residues. V shed 1 base and J 5 bases; nucleotides not matched to a gene: 10. The CDR3 DNA is TGTGCCAGCAGCTTAGGCCCAGGGGGCATTTCGGACGAGCAGTACTTC. Encoded protein: CASSLGPGGISDEQYF.

This clonotype has a handful of counts. The chain carries TRBV11-2 and TRBJ2-7, with D unresolved. Germline CDR1 is SGHAT and CDR2 is FQNNGV. Trimming took off 3 bases at V and 2 bases at J, with 14 bases between the two ends. The CDR3 runs 15 residues. CDR3 nucleotide sequence: TGTGCCAGCAGCTTTATCGCGACTTCCCCCTACGAGCAGTACTTC. It translates to CASSFIATSPYEQYF. Variable domain in full (rest from reference TRBV11-2 and TRBJ2-7): EAGVAQSPRYKIIEKRQSVAFWCNPISGHATLYWYQQILGQGPKLLIQFQNNGVVDDSQLPKDRFSAERLKGVDSTLKIQPAKLEDSAVYLCASSFIATSPYEQYFGPGTRLTVT.

This clonotype was observed a few times. V gene TRBV2 combines with J gene TRBJ2-1; 13 nucleotides align to TRBD2. In germline, CDR1 is SNHLY, CDR2 FYNNEI. V trimming: 7 bases; J trimming: 5 bases; junction bases outside the gene matches: 5. The CDR3 contains 15 residues. The CDR3 nucleotides are TGTGCCAGCACCAGACTAGCGGGAGGCGACAATGAGCAGTTCTTC. Protein: CASTRLAGGDNEQFF.

The CDR3 region has the DNA TGCGCCAGCAGCTTGCGTTCAGGGGGCTCCTCTGGGGCCAACGTCCTGACTTTC. Its protein is CASSLRSGGSSGANVLTF. The chain is built from TRBV5-1 and TRBJ2-6; TRBD1 matches 8 bases. The CDR3 sequence is 18 residues long. Germline CDR1 is SGHRS and CDR2 is YFSETQ. J gave up 0 bases and V 1 base, and 6 bases lay outside the gene matches.

CDR3 residues: CASSLRGSDYNEQFF. CDR3 coding DNA: TGTGCCAGCAGCCTCAGGGGCTCGGACTACAATGAGCAGTTCTTC. The chain has TRBV5-4 and TRBJ2-1; weak D call: TRBD1 (6 bases). The CDR3 consists of 15 residues. The germline gives CDR1 SGHNT, CDR2 YYREEE (reference sequence). Between the trimmed V and J ends, which lost 4 bases and 3 bases, there was a span of 14 bases.

In this sample, this clonotype turned up a few times. The genes are TRBV12-3 or TRBV12-4 and TRBJ1-4; D is unresolved. The CDR3 is made up of 15 amino acids. Trimming took off 3 bases at V and 5 bases at J, with 13 bases between the two ends. CDR3: CASSFQRGRNEKLFF. Here the CDR3 DNA reads TGTGCCAGCAGTTTTCAGCGCGGCCGGAATGAAAAACTGTTTTTT.

This clonotype occurred a few times. The rearrangement joins TRBV28 to TRBJ2-7; no reliable D call. Germline V gives CDR1 MDHEN, CDR2 SYDVKM. This CDR3 has 16 amino acids. V lost 7 bases, J lost 5 bases, and 24 bases lay in between. As DNA, the CDR3 is TGTGCCAGCACCATCTCCGGTGGCCCGGGTCGGAACGAGCAGTACTTC. It is translated as CASTISGGPGRNEQYF.